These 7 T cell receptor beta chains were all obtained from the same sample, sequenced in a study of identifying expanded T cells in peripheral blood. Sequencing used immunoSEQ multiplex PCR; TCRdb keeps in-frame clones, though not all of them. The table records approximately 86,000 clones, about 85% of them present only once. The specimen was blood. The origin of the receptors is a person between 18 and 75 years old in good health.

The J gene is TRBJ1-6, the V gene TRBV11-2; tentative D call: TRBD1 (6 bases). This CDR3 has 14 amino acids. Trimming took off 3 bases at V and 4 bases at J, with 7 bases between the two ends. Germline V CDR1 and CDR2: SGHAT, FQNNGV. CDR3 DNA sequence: TGTGCCAGCAGCTTCCAGGGGTATAATTCACCCCTCCACTTT. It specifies CASSFQGYNSPLHF.

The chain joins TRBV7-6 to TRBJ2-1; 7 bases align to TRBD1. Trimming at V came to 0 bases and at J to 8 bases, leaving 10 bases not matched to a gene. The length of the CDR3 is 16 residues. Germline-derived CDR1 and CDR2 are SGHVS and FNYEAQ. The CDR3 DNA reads TGTGCCAGCAGCTTAGCTCGGGACAGTTTGCGAGATGAGCAGTTCTTC. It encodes CASSLARDSLRDEQFF.

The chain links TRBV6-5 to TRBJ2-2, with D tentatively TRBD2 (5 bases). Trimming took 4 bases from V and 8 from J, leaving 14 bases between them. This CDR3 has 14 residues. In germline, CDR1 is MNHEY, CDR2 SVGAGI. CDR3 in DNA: TGTGCCAGCAGTTTGGACTTCTTAGGGGGGGAGCTGTTTTTT. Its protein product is CASSLDFLGGELFF.

The CDR3 here is CASSSQGITDTQYF. The CDR3 DNA follows: TGTGCCAGCAGCTCGCAGGGAATCACAGATACGCAGTATTTT. V and J are TRBV11-1 and TRBJ2-3; possibly TRBD1 for D (5 bases). V was pared by 4 bases and J by 2 bases, with 10 bases between. Germline-derived CDR1 and CDR2 are SGHAT and FQDESV (reference sequence). The CDR3 has 14 residues.

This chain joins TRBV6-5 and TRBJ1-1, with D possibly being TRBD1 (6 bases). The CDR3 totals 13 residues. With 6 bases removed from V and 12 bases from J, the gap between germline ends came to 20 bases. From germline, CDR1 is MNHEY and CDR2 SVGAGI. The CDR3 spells CASRPQSDSWSFF. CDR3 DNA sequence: TGTGCCAGCAGACCCCAATCGGACAGTTGGTCTTTCTTT.

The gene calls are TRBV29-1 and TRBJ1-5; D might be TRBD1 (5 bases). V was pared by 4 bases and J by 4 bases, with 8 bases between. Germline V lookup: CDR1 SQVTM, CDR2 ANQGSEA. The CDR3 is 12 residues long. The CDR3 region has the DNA TGCAGCGTTGGATACAGGAATCAGCCCCAGCATTTT. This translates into CSVGYRNQPQHF.

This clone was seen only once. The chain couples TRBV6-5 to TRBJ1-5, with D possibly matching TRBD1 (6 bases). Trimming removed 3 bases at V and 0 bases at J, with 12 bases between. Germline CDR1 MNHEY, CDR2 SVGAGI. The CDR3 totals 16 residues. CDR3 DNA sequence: TGTGCCAGCAGTTATTCGGACAGATATAGCAATCAGCCCCAGCATTTT. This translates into CASSYSDRYSNQPQHF.